These 9 T cell receptor beta chains were all obtained from the same sample, sequenced in a study of CD8+ T cells in alopecia areata. It was cDNA, reverse transcribed from extracted RNA, that served as the sequencing template. The repertoire was sequenced with immunoSEQ multiplex PCR; TCRdb's copy has only in-frame clones and lacks some. Altogether 120,000 to 150,000 clones are present, approximately 50% being singletons, with the ten largest covering 6% to 7%. Material: CD4+ T cells sorted from blood. The receptors were sampled from a human donor with alopecia areata.

The rearrangement links TRBV15 to TRBJ1-2; unclear D gene. Germline V lookup: CDR1 LNHNV, CDR2 YYDKDF (reference sequence). This CDR3 spans 15 amino acids. Trimming removed 0 bases from V and 6 bases from J, with 14 bases in between. The CDR3 is CATSRDHVDSDGYTF. In nucleotides, the CDR3 is TGTGCCACCAGCAGAGATCATGTCGACTCGGATGGCTACACCTTC.

The chain uses TRBV27 and TRBJ2-3, with 10 nucleotides matching TRBD2. The J segment lost 1 base and the V segment lost 7 bases, leaving 8 bases of the junction unmatched. Per the germline V gene, CDR1 is MNHEY and CDR2 is SMNVEV (reference sequence). This CDR3 has 16 residues. In DNA form, the CDR3 reads TGTGCCAGCACCAAAATGGGGACTAGCGGCACAGATACGCAGTATTTT. Translating it yields CASTKMGTSGTDTQYF.

This clone has more than one count but fewer than ten. The V call is TRBV7-9, the J call TRBJ2-3; D call uncertain. V was cut by 4 bases and J by 0 bases, with 2 bases left in between. Germline V gene sequence: CDR1 SEHNR, CDR2 FQNEAQ (reference sequence). The CDR3 runs 12 residues. The CDR3 DNA reads as TGTGCCAGCAGCTGGAGCACAGATACGCAGTATTTT. Its protein product is CASSWSTDTQYF.

The chain joins TRBV4-1 to TRBJ2-2, with a tentative D call TRBD2 (5 bases). CDR1 and CDR2 from the germline V gene are MGHRA and YSYEKL. The CDR3 contains 15 residues. The V and J ends lost 1 base and 1 base respectively, with 7 bases between them. In DNA, the CDR3 is TGCGCCAGCAGCCAAGCTGGACTGAACACCGGGGAGCTGTTTTTT. It translates to CASSQAGLNTGELFF.

This chain uses TRBV7-2 with TRBJ2-7; a possible D gene is TRBD2 (6 bases). The length of the CDR3 is 14 residues. Germline assignment: CDR1 SGHTA and CDR2 FQGNSA. V gave up 5 bases and J gave up 5 bases, with 16 bases separating them. CDR3 in DNA: TGTGCCAGCAGCCCCAGACAGTGGGAGGACGAGCAGTACTTC. Its translation: CASSPRQWEDEQYF.

In DNA form, the CDR3 reads TGCAGCGTTTCCAGCGGGAGAGGGTACGAGCAGTACTTC. Translated, it gives CSVSSGRGYEQYF. V is TRBV29-1 and J is TRBJ2-7, with TRBD2 identical over 8 bases. This CDR3 contains 13 residues. Unmatched junction bases numbered 7, after V lost 5 bases and J lost 4 bases. Per the germline V gene, CDR1 is SQVTM and CDR2 is ANQGSEA.

The chain recombines TRBV29-1 with TRBJ1-1; 7 bases line up with TRBD1. CDR1 is SQVTM, CDR2 ANQGSEA, per germline. With V trimmed by 6 bases and J by 4 bases, 11 bases remained unmatched. This CDR3 is 14 amino acids long. The CDR3 DNA is TGCAGCGTCGGTGCGACAGGGTTGGCCACTGAAGCTTTCTTT. Translated, it gives CSVGATGLATEAFF. Complete variable domain (other parts from reference TRBV29-1 and TRBJ1-1): SAVISQKPSRDICQRGTSLTIQCQVDSQVTMMFWYRQQPGQSLTLIATANQGSEATYESGFVIDKFPISRPNLTFSTLTVSNMSPEDSSIYLCSVGATGLATEAFFGQGTRLTVV.

The V call is TRBV2, the J call TRBJ2-2, with unresolved D. The germline gives CDR1 SNHLY, CDR2 FYNNEI. V was cut by 4 bases and J by 3 bases, with 6 bases left in between. The CDR3 covers 13 residues. CDR3 bases: TGTGCCAGCAGTGCAGTCTACACCGGGGAGCTGTTTTTT. As protein: CASSAVYTGELFF.

This clone was seen only a few times. V is TRBV5-1 and J is TRBJ2-1; 11 nucleotides agree with TRBD2. This CDR3 region has 15 residues. Trimming took 5 bases from V and 9 from J; bases not matched to a gene: 10. Germline V CDR1 and CDR2: SGHRS, YFSETQ. This CDR3 is CASRLTSGSRSEQFF. The CDR3, as DNA: TGCGCCAGCAGACTCACTAGCGGGAGTCGTAGTGAGCAGTTCTTC.